These T cell receptor beta chains were read from a single sample in a study of T-cell memory formation after mild COVID-19. TCRdb reanalysed the 5' RACE reads using MiXCR and keeps one entry per CDR3 protein. The sample has approximately 300,000 distinct CDR3 sequences; 8% to 10% are singletons. Sample: PBMCs or a T cell subset sorted from them (not recorded which). The receptor set was obtained from a man younger than 35 who had mild COVID-19 (a few samples of this study predate the infection). Cell type and time point are not known. CDR3s include the opening cysteine and the closing phenylalanine or tryptophan. A D gene is named only where the DNA matches it firmly. Size tells how often a clone was seen (once, few, many) or the class of an expanded clone, and some rows leave it out.

D	V	J	size	CDR3	DNA
-	TRBV7-2	TRBJ2-1	-	CASTLDVGTYNEQFF	TGTGCCAGCACTCTAGATGTAGGAACCTACAATGAGCAGTTCTTC
-	TRBV19	TRBJ1-6	-	CASKGVVNSPLHF	TGTGCCAGTAAGGGGGTAGTCAATTCACCCCTCCACTTT
-	TRBV4-1	TRBJ2-3	many	CASSQTQPGNTQYF	TGCGCCAGCAGCCAGACACAACCGGGGAATACGCAGTATTTT
-	TRBV20-1	TRBJ2-5	-	CSATLQSQETQYF	TGCAGTGCTACCCTACAATCCCAAGAGACCCAGTACTTC
TRBD1	TRBV9	TRBJ2-7	few	CASSVGPGQGIYEQYF	TGTGCCAGCAGCGTAGGACCGGGACAGGGTATCTACGAGCAGTACTTC
-	TRBV5-1	TRBJ2-2	many	CASNSRNTGELFF	TGCGCCAGCAACTCGAGGAACACCGGGGAGCTGTTTTTT
-	TRBV7-9	TRBJ1-4	few	CASSPAGVSEKLFF	TGTGCCAGCAGCCCGGCAGGGGTTTCTGAAAAACTGTTTTTT
TRBD2	TRBV4-2	TRBJ2-7	-	CASSHPSGTSDEQYF	TGTGCCAGCAGCCATCCTTCGGGGACTAGTGACGAGCAGTACTTC
-	TRBV7-9	TRBJ1-1	-	CASSSLTGVNTEAFF	TGTGCCAGCAGCTCGCTAACCGGGGTGAACACTGAAGCTTTCTTT
-	TRBV18	TRBJ1-2	few	CASSPLQRGANYGYTF	TGTGCCAGCTCACCACTCCAACGGGGGGCTAACTATGGCTACACCTTC
TRBD2	TRBV12-3/TRBV12-4	TRBJ2-3	-	CASSSPGLAGITSTDTQYF	TGTGCCAGCAGTTCCCCGGGACTAGCGGGGATAACTAGCACAGATACGCAGTATTTT
-	TRBV7-2	TRBJ2-6	few	CASSLYLGSGANVLTF	TGTGCCAGCAGCCTGTACTTAGGCTCTGGGGCCAACGTCCTGACTTTC
-	TRBV7-6	TRBJ2-5	-	CASSLRARGETQYF	TGTGCCAGCAGCTTAAGGGCCAGGGGAGAGACCCAGTACTTC
TRBD1	TRBV7-7	TRBJ2-1	many	CASSLDRANEQFF	TGTGCCAGCAGCTTGGACAGGGCTAATGAGCAGTTCTTC